These 22 T cell receptor beta chains share one sample of origin, sequenced in a study of blood T cell repertoires in COVID-19. Sequencing was performed with immunoSEQ multiplex PCR; in TCRdb, only in-frame clones are kept and a portion is missing. Of 50,000 to 60,000 clones in the sample, about 88% are singletons; the top ten hold 7.5% to 8.5%. What was sequenced was peripheral blood. These receptors were collected from a man in his fifties or sixties with active COVID-19.

V is TRBV15 and J is TRBJ2-3, with 10 bases fitting TRBD2. Germline V gene lookup returns CDR1 LNHNV and CDR2 YYDKDF (reference sequence). J was trimmed by 1 base and V by 3 bases; bases with no gene match: 4. This CDR3 is built from 16 residues. The CDR3 loop is CATSRVGLAGTDTQYF. CDR3 in DNA: TGTGCCACCAGCAGGGTTGGACTAGCGGGCACAGATACGCAGTATTTT. Based on the CDR3 plus reference TRBV15 and TRBJ2-3, the full variable domain is DAMVIQNPRYQVTQFGKPVTLSCSQTLNHNVMYWYQQKSSQAPKLLFHYYDKDFNNEADTPDNFQSRRPNTSFCFLDIRSPGLGDTAMYLCATSRVGLAGTDTQYFGPGTRLTVL.

In this sample, this clone turned up a few times. This chain joins TRBV27 and TRBJ2-7; D is perhaps TRBD2 (6 bases). V was trimmed by 1 base and J by 0 bases, leaving 13 bases between them. The CDR3 has 16 amino acids. Germline CDR1 reads MNHEY; CDR2 reads SMNVEV (reference sequence). The CDR3 here is CASSLFLAMSSYEQYF. CDR3 coding DNA: TGTGCCAGCAGTTTATTTCTAGCGATGAGCTCCTACGAGCAGTACTTC.

The CDR3 nucleotides read TGTGCCAGCAGCCAAGTTACTGATAATTCACCCCTCCACTTT. Its translation is CASSQVTDNSPLHF. This rearrangement joins TRBV3-1 (or the pseudogene TRBV3-2) to TRBJ1-6; D not certain. V lost 1 base and J 5 bases, leaving 6 bases between the germline ends. The CDR3 runs 14 residues. Per the germline V gene, CDR1 is LGHDT and CDR2 is YNNKEL (reference sequence).

The V call is TRBV11-2, the J call TRBJ2-7; D gene ambiguous. Between the trimmed V and J ends, which lost 4 bases and 1 base, there was a span of 14 bases. Per the germline V gene, CDR1 is SGHAT and CDR2 is FQNNGV. The CDR3 spans 15 residues. CDR3 DNA: TGTGCCAGCAGCTCACCACAGCAGGTTTCCTACGAGCAGTACTTC. It is translated as CASSSPQQVSYEQYF.

This clone was counted once. The rearrangement joins TRBV24-1 to TRBJ2-5, with 12 bases matching TRBD2. Germline V gene data show CDR1 as KGHDR and CDR2 as SFDVKD. The CDR3 contains 16 residues. V was clipped by 5 bases and J by 4 bases; unmatched bases: 7. CDR3 amino acids: CATSAGALAGGETQYF. DNA of the CDR3: TGTGCCACCAGTGCAGGGGCACTAGCGGGAGGAGAGACCCAGTACTTC.

The V gene is TRBV19, the J gene TRBJ1-2, with TRBD1 matching 7 bases. The V gene's germline CDR1 is LNHDA and CDR2 SQIVND (reference sequence). V shed 6 bases, J shed 8 bases, and the junction held 12 bases outside the gene matches. This CDR3 has 14 amino acids. The CDR3 DNA follows: TGTGCCAGTAGCCCTAGAGACAGGGCCTACGGCTACACCTTC. Residues: CASSPRDRAYGYTF.

V usage is TRBV4-1 and J usage is TRBJ1-1; tentatively, D is TRBD1 (6 bases). Germline V gives CDR1 MGHRA, CDR2 YSYEKL. V was clipped by 3 bases and J by 1 base, with 24 bases between them. The CDR3 is 19 amino acids. The CDR3 sequence: CASSQAPTGPVFSNTEAFF. Written as DNA, the CDR3 is TGCGCCAGCAGCCAGGCTCCCACAGGGCCCGTATTTTCGAACACTGAAGCTTTCTTT.

This chain joins TRBV5-4 and TRBJ2-7, with 9 nucleotides matching TRBD2. The length of the CDR3 is 15 residues. Trimming at V came to 2 bases and at J to 7 bases, leaving 10 bases not matched to a gene. Germline CDR1 is SGHNT and CDR2 is YYREEE (reference sequence). CDR3 sequence reads: CASSFAGGPSGEQYF. CDR3 DNA: TGTGCCAGCAGCTTTGCGGGAGGGCCCTCAGGAGAGCAGTACTTC.

The rearrangement joins TRBV6-4 to TRBJ2-3, with 10 bases fitting TRBD2. Germline V gene lookup returns CDR1 MRHNA and CDR2 SNTAGT. The J segment lost 4 bases and the V segment lost 6 bases, leaving 10 bases of the junction unmatched. The CDR3 loop spans 16 amino acids. The CDR3 sequence is CASRVLAGVSPDTQYF. DNA for the CDR3: TGTGCCAGCAGGGTCCTAGCGGGAGTATCCCCAGATACGCAGTATTTT.

The chain joins TRBV7-9 to TRBJ2-1; 13 bases fit TRBD2. J gave up 7 bases and V 5 bases, and 8 bases lay outside the gene matches. Germline V gene data show CDR1 as SEHNR and CDR2 as FQNEAQ (reference sequence). The CDR3 sequence is 16 residues long. For the CDR3, the DNA is TGTGCCAGCAGCCTCATGGGACTAGCGGGATCTAATGAGCAGTTCTTC. This codes for CASSLMGLAGSNEQFF.

This chain links TRBV3-1 (or the pseudogene TRBV3-2) with TRBJ2-7; D is possibly TRBD2 (6 bases). Germline CDR1 LGHDT, CDR2 YNNKEL (reference sequence). V lost 5 bases to trimming and J lost 0 bases, with 14 bases between them. This CDR3 has 15 amino acids. The DNA of the CDR3 is TGTGCCAGCAGCATAGGCGGGACCAACTCCTACGAGCAGTACTTC. Protein sequence: CASSIGGTNSYEQYF.

This clone was counted between two and nine times. The gene calls are TRBV2 and TRBJ2-3, with 7 bases fitting TRBD1. After removal of 9 bases from V and 3 bases from J, the junction contained 9 bases not matched to a gene. The V gene's germline CDR1 is SNHLY and CDR2 FYNNEI. This CDR3 region has 14 residues. CDR3 sequence reads: CASHRDSVTDTQYF. CDR3 nucleotides: TGTGCCAGTCACCGGGACAGCGTGACAGATACGCAGTATTTT.

This clone was found a few times. At one end the junction does not follow the germline gene, possibly because of a read error. The chain couples TRBV2 to TRBJ2-1; TRBD2 aligns across 7 bases. This CDR3 is built from 15 residues. Looked up from germline, CDR1 is SNHLY and CDR2 is FYNNEI. CDR3 sequence: CASSDSGTSFNEQFF. The CDR3 nucleotides are TGTGCCAGCAGTGACAGCGGGACCTCCTTCAATGAGCAGTTCTTC. Together with reference TRBV2 and TRBJ2-1, the CDR3 gives the full variable domain: EPEVTQTPSHQVTQMGQEVILRCVPISNHLYFYWYRQILGQKVEFLVSFYNNEISEKSEIFDDQFSVERPDGSNFTLKIRSTKLEDSAMYFCASSDSGTSFNEQFFGPGTRLTVL.

This chain uses TRBV15 with TRBJ2-4, with no clear D. The V gene lost 1 base and the J gene lost 0 bases, with 7 bases spanning the gap. CDR1 and CDR2 (germline): LNHNV, YYDKDF (reference sequence). This CDR3 is built from 15 residues. The CDR3 is CATSRAAGAKNIQYF. CDR3 in DNA: TGTGCCACCAGCAGAGCCGCCGGAGCCAAAAACATTCAGTACTTC. The full variable domain, its missing parts supplied by reference TRBV15 and TRBJ2-4, is DAMVIQNPRYQVTQFGKPVTLSCSQTLNHNVMYWYQQKSSQAPKLLFHYYDKDFNNEADTPDNFQSRRPNTSFCFLDIRSPGLGDTAMYLCATSRAAGAKNIQYFGAGTRLSVL.

This clone was picked up a small number of times. The chain has TRBV7-3 and TRBJ1-2, with 7 bases fitting TRBD1. J lost 4 bases, V lost 1 base, and 9 bases had no gene match. The CDR3 covers 16 residues. Germline-derived CDR1 and CDR2 are SGHTA and FQGTGA. CDR3 in DNA: TGTGCCAGCAGCTTAAAACCCGTGACAGGGAGCTATGGCTACACCTTC. Its protein product is CASSLKPVTGSYGYTF.

This clone was counted a single time. The chain has TRBV6-4 and TRBJ1-5; weak D call: TRBD1 (6 bases). This CDR3 has 16 amino acids. The V gene lost 5 bases and the J gene lost 0 bases, with 14 bases spanning the gap. Germline loops: CDR1 MRHNA, CDR2 SNTAGT. The CDR3 region is CASSRDNSYSNQPQHF. CDR3 nucleotides: TGTGCCAGCAGTAGGGACAATTCCTATAGCAATCAGCCCCAGCATTTT.

The chain combines TRBV5-1 with TRBJ2-2; 7 nucleotides align to TRBD2. Trimming took 5 bases from V and 5 from J; bases not matched to a gene: 6. Germline V gene sequence: CDR1 SGHRS, CDR2 YFSETQ. This CDR3 has 14 amino acids. The CDR3, as DNA: TGCGCCAGCAGACTGGGACTACCGACCGGGGAGCTGTTTTTT. Its protein is CASRLGLPTGELFF.

The chain has TRBV7-9 and TRBJ2-5; 13 positions agree with TRBD2. The V gene's germline CDR1 is SEHNR and CDR2 FQNEAQ (reference sequence). V dropped 8 bases and J dropped 5; count of bases not matched to a gene: 11. This CDR3 spans 16 amino acids. The CDR3 here is CASGRTSGRIWETQYF. CDR3 in DNA: TGTGCCAGCGGAAGGACTAGCGGGAGAATTTGGGAGACCCAGTACTTC.

The gene calls are TRBV5-1 and TRBJ1-1; TRBD1 aligns across 11 bases. The CDR3 extends over 14 amino acids. V trimming: 3 bases; J trimming: 5 bases; junction bases outside the gene matches: 3. The germline V gene encodes CDR1 SGHRS and CDR2 YFSETQ. CDR3 nucleotides: TGCGCCAGCAGCTCGGGACAGGGGGTAACTGAAGCTTTCTTT. It translates to CASSSGQGVTEAFF.

The V call is TRBV7-8, the J call TRBJ2-6; D uncertain. The CDR3 is 17 amino acids. V was trimmed by 3 bases and J by 0 bases, leaving 12 bases between them. CDR1 is SGHVS and CDR2 is FQNEAQ in the germline V gene. The DNA of the CDR3 is TGTGCCAGCAGCTTCCAACTCGATTCCTCTGGGGCCAACGTCCTGACTTTC. Translated, it gives CASSFQLDSSGANVLTF.

The chain recombines TRBV7-3 with TRBJ2-7, with D unclear. The CDR3 spans 13 residues. V shed 4 bases and J shed 6 bases, with 13 bases lying between them. From germline, CDR1 is SGHTA and CDR2 FQGTGA. CDR3 coding DNA: TGTGCCAGCAGCTCCACTTCCTCCACCGAGCAGTACTTC. Translation gives CASSSTSSTEQYF.

The chain combines TRBV30 with TRBJ2-7; no definite D call. The CDR3 length is 13 residues. Germline V CDR1 and CDR2: GTSNPN, SVGIG (reference sequence). V gave up 1 base and J gave up 3 bases, with 10 bases separating them. The CDR3 DNA follows: TGTGCCTGGAGTGCTAGTCTGAGCTACGAGCAGTACTTC. This translates into CAWSASLSYEQYF.